What follows describes a single T cell receptor beta chain. Its cognate antigen has yet to be identified. The junction shows a germline mismatch at one end, possibly a read error. Libraries of naive CD8 T cells were generated from roughly 20,000 to 1,000,000 sorted cells, with 10%, 30% or 50% of the purified RNA used. Naive CD8 T cells, defined as CD8+CD4-CCR7+CD45RA+, were FACS-sorted into RLT Plus buffer on a BD FACSAria II. Detection sensitivity was tested by spiking Jurkat RNA equal to some 11 TCR copies' worth into samples containing about 20,000-1,100,000 naive CD8 T cells. Enrichment of CD8 T cells was done with RosetteSep CD8+ T Cell Enrichment Cocktail plus Ficoll-Paque, and ACK red cell lysis came afterward. The CDR3 has 15 amino acids, counting the end cysteine and phenylalanine. Solely the CDR3 DNA is kept, with 45 bases framed from the first base. CDR1 is given as LNHDA and CDR2 as SQIVND, both from the germline V gene (reference sequence).

The data derive from a study of molecular identifiers for immune sequencing clone quantification (dated by TCRdb to the late 2010s). In the study overall: For a replicate experiment, RNA from about 20,000 or 100,000 naive CD8 T cells was divided into five aliquots, of which four were sequenced. This methods study used CD8 T cells to benchmark TCR RNA copy counting and molecular-identifier clustering-based TCR repertoire sequencing (MIDCIRS). Points the paper makes about the study in general: Highly expanded clone sizes could be underestimated because identical TCR molecules may share a barcode. Modeling indicated approximately 3 TCR RNA copies recovered per cell, compared with around 9.8 by digital PCR, which implies a capture efficiency of approximately 30%. Spiked-in Jurkat TCR RNA (approximately 10 copies' worth), which is not part of the donor repertoire, was contained in the naive libraries. A single cell's worth of spiked-in Jurkat TCR RNA was reported detectable even among 850,000 to 1,000,000 naive CD8 T cells. Clones above 20 RNA copies held over 97% of molecules in CMV-specific effector cells but under 1% in naive cells. When barcode sub-clustering was omitted, TCR diversity was inflated by chimeric consensus sequences, with chimeras reaching as high as 47%.

Receptor amplification or capture employed PCR. Sequencer: Illumina HiSeq 4000. Bulk TCR libraries were prepared as previously described, using TCR primers listed in Table S5. Purification of total RNA was performed with the Qiagen AllPrep DNA/RNA kit. Before any analysis, reads coming from multiple sequencing runs of the same library were combined into one pool. The authors' analysis ran thus. Reads were retained only if the reads had an exact TCR constant sequence, and the retained reads were trimmed to 150 nt and grouped according to their 12-nt molecular barcodes. Reads inside each barcode group were sub-clustered using a 15% Levenshtein threshold, and a quality-weighted consensus sequence was constructed for each RNA molecule. Non-functional sequences were discarded, and so were lower-count sequences lying one edit away from another sequence. Barcode sub-clusters with fewer than 20% of the maximum read count were removed, based on fitting two negative binomial distributions. Using fastp trimming at Q25 and MiXCR clonotype assembly, TCRdb reanalyzed the public sequencing data and kept in-frame beta chains. Each entry is one CDR3 protein sequence, shown with its most common DNA and genes. The V and J calls reflect TCRdb's pipeline rather than the authors' work. The sample includes about 640,000 distinct CDR3 sequences, with less than 20% observed a single time. The leading ten clones occupy under 0.95% of the sample.

This sequence uses TRBV19 and TRBJ1-5; 8 bases in between match TRBD1. The origin of this receptor is a human donor in good health. Some libraries in this study had Jurkat cell RNA spiked in. The specimen sequenced was naive CD8+ T cells from blood, with Jurkat cell RNA spiked in. According to the study, the label for this sample's cell subset or site signals: FACS-sorted CD8+CD4-CCR7+CD45RA+ naive T cells. The CDR3 reads CANSIYHRGNQPQHF. The DNA sequence is as follows: TGTGCCAATAGTATATATCACAGGGGGAATCAGCCCCAGCATTTT.